This T cell receptor (beta chain) is from a study of blood T cells in healthy people across ages (dated by TCRdb to the mid-2010s). Study-level background: In model experiments, template switching captured about one uniquely barcoded TCR beta cDNA molecule for every two T cells. To avoid experimental bias, donors of different ages were randomly spread across the sequencing lanes. Using deep sequencing normalized with unique cDNA molecular identifiers, the study measured how TCR beta repertoire diversity changes with age. Using the same blood draw, the study looked at two additional independent replicas of 1 million unique cDNA reads for two donors, one aged 18 to 30 and the other aged 80 or older. Donors were grouped into four age groups: young (average 16 years), middle-aged (over 35), aged (about 60) and long-lived (around 80).

Concerning this clonotype: There is no known antigen for this receptor. It has no much larger one-base neighbor in the sample; base qualities were not kept.

Library preparation was by 5' RACE. A second PCR of about 6 to 11 cycles was performed with a sample-barcoded 5' primer and a J-beta primer mix. Each TCR beta cDNA molecule received a unique molecular identifier from a template-switch 5' adaptor carrying 12 random nucleotides. Each sample yielded at least 2.5 million CDR3-containing paired-end reads. First-strand cDNA synthesis was performed from all RNA using the Mint cDNA synthesis kit, with priming by a TRBC-specific oligonucleotide. Following uracil-DNA glycosylase treatment, all cDNA underwent a first 18-cycle PCR with the universal primers M1SS and BC2_uni_R. Turning to the authors' computational methods: For normalization, 1 million high-quality reads were randomly selected from each sample, with every read carrying a distinct molecular identifier. Reads sharing molecular identifiers were discarded rather than binned into consensus sequences. MiTCR, run with a Q25 quality threshold and the strictest error-elimination algorithm, handled CDR3 identification, clonotype clustering and error correction. A nonparametric unseen species model with Euler transformation was used to estimate a lower bound on total TCR beta diversity. Using fastp trimming at Q25 and MiXCR clonotype assembly, TCRdb reanalyzed the public sequencing data and kept in-frame beta chains. Identical CDR3 protein sequences are pooled into one entry, listed with their most common genes and DNA. TCRdb assigned the V and J calls; the authors' analysis was not used. This sample is represented by 1.5 million to 2 million distinct CDR3 sequences; approximately 39% of them were singletons. The top ten clonotypes cover more than 20% of the sample.

The research as a whole found: There was a strong correlation between observed TCR beta diversity and the percentage of naive T cells measured by flow cytometry. Because donor CMV infection status was unknown, age-related changes in expanded clonotypes were potentially confounded. Compared with the aged group, more naive CD4+ T cells, fewer expanded clones and increased TCR diversity were shown by the long-lived group, suggesting age selection. As age increased, observed TCR beta diversity per million T cells dropped in a roughly linear way, and a significant reduction was already evident by age 40. Estimates of total diversity based on one million sequenced T cells were considered lower bounds and underestimates. Since profiling was done on bulk unsorted PBMCs, naive and antigen-experienced compartments could not be conclusively compared.

Systemically healthy Caucasian individuals from Russia, roughly 40 in total and aged about 6 to 100 years, were included as donors. Each donor gave roughly 11 milliliters of peripheral blood, drawn into EDTA-treated Vacutainer tubes. Ficoll-Paque density-gradient centrifugation was used to isolate PBMCs, with at least 6.5 million obtained per sample. Trizol reagent was used to extract total RNA from PBMCs, with at least 5 micrograms per sample. For every donor, an aliquot of PBMCs went through flow cytometry to measure the percentages of naive CD45RAhigh/CD27high T cells. The sequence came from a human donor in good health. The sequencing sample was made of blood.

The CDR3 in this case is CSVRTGNYGYTF. The nucleotide sequence reads as follows: TGCAGCGTGAGGACAGGGAACTATGGCTACACCTTC. Recombination joined TRBV29-1 with TRBJ1-2, with 8 central nucleotides matching TRBD1. V is cut back by 6 bases and J by 2 bases, with 2 bases in the junction unmatched. CDR1 and CDR2, looked up from the germline V gene, are SQVTM and ANQGSEA. The cysteine opens and the phenylalanine closes a CDR3 of 12 amino acids. The DNA shown is the 36-base CDR3, in frame from base 1.